The next 20 T cell receptor beta chains were all read from a single sample in a study of blood T cell repertoires in COVID-19 (TCRdb year 2020). The library was made by the immunoSEQ multiplex PCR assay. Here the immuneACCESS table is served through TCRdb, limited to in-frame sequences with V and J called. Missing clones are a known gap in these copies; in checked studies unresolved V genes cover under half, and the rest lacks a known reason. The sample table contains some 110,000 clones; only one count was recorded for 65% to 90% of them. More than 4.5% of the sample is taken by the ten largest. The sequenced sample consisted of peripheral blood. These receptors were collected from a man in his 60s with acute or convalescent COVID-19.

V and J are TRBV6-2 or TRBV6-3 and TRBJ2-5, with 11 bases fitting TRBD2. Germline values: CDR1 MNHEY, CDR2 SVGEGT. V was clipped by 4 bases and J by 7 bases; unmatched bases: 2. The CDR3 contains 13 residues. In DNA form, the CDR3 reads TGTGCCAGCAGTTCGACTAGCGGGGCGACCCAGTACTTC. It translates to CASSSTSGATQYF.

The J gene is TRBJ2-7, the V gene TRBV14, with a tentative D call TRBD1 (6 bases). The CDR3 sequence is 15 residues long. CDR1 is SGHDN and CDR2 is FVKESK in the germline V gene. Trimming took 2 bases from V and 7 from J, leaving 18 bases between them. The CDR3 is CASSQSPTGIGEQYF. As DNA, the CDR3 is TGTGCCAGCAGCCAATCCCCGACAGGAATCGGTGAGCAGTACTTC.

The chain links TRBV18 to TRBJ1-5; weak D call: TRBD1 (5 bases). The V end lost 4 bases, the J end lost 2 bases, and 12 bases lay between the germline ends. The CDR3 sequence is 15 residues long. Germline V gene sequence: CDR1 KGHSH, CDR2 LQKENI. In nucleotides, the CDR3 is TGTGCCAGCTCACTACAGGCTTATGGCAATCAGCCCCAGCATTTT. This codes for CASSLQAYGNQPQHF.

V usage is TRBV2 and J usage is TRBJ1-5, with TRBD1 identical over 11 bases. Germline trimming cut 6 bases from V and 5 bases from J; bases unmatched to any gene: 3. Germline CDR1 SNHLY, CDR2 FYNNEI. The length of the CDR3 is 14 residues. Written as DNA, the CDR3 is TGTGCCAGCAGGCGGACAGGGGGCTATCAGCCCCAGCATTTT. Amino acid sequence: CASRRTGGYQPQHF.

This chain uses TRBV19 with TRBJ1-6; D may be TRBD1 (6 bases). In germline, CDR1 is LNHDA, CDR2 SQIVND (reference sequence). Trimming pared 5 bases from V and 0 bases from J, leaving 11 bases between. The CDR3 totals 16 residues. The CDR3 DNA reads as TGTGCCAGTAGTGTGGACAGTATCTCCTATAATTCACCCCTCCACTTT. Its translation is CASSVDSISYNSPLHF.

This clone came up once. The rearrangement joins TRBV11-3 to TRBJ1-6; 9 nucleotides line up with TRBD1. The CDR3 is 15 amino acids. Germline values: CDR1 SGHNT, CDR2 YENEEA. V trimming: 5 bases; J trimming: 7 bases; junction bases outside the gene matches: 6. This CDR3 is CASSGPGTGNSPLHF. Written as DNA, the CDR3 is TGTGCCAGCAGCGGGCCCGGGACAGGGAATTCACCCCTCCACTTT.

The chain has TRBV27 and TRBJ1-5; a weak D match, TRBD1 (5 bases). This CDR3 is built from 14 residues. Trimming took off 2 bases at V and 4 bases at J, with 9 bases between the two ends. Germline CDR1 and CDR2: MNHEY and SMNVEV (reference sequence). CDR3 protein: CASSLIGGNQPQHF. As DNA, the CDR3 is TGTGCCAGCAGTTTAATCGGGGGGAATCAGCCCCAGCATTTT.

This clone was seen a single time. The chain links TRBV7-8 to TRBJ1-6; D is ambiguous. Germline CDR1 reads SGHVS; CDR2 reads FQNEAQ. The CDR3 totals 15 residues. V dropped 5 bases and J dropped 9 bases, with 17 bases sitting between them. The DNA for the CDR3 is TGTGCCAGCAGCCCCCGCGGAGGGTTAACTTCACCCCTCCACTTT. Encoded protein: CASSPRGGLTSPLHF.

The CDR3 sequence: CASSVGNNQPQHF. The CDR3 DNA reads as TGCGCCAGCAGCGTGGGTAACAATCAGCCCCAGCATTTT. This chain uses TRBV5-1 with TRBJ1-5; D gene ambiguous. The V and J ends lost 4 bases and 3 bases respectively, with 8 bases between them. The CDR3 covers 13 residues. Germline lookup yields CDR1 SGHRS and CDR2 YFSETQ.

The rearrangement joins TRBV28 to TRBJ2-2, with 10 nucleotides matching TRBD1. This CDR3 region has 15 residues. The germline V gene has CDR1 MDHEN and CDR2 SYDVKM. Trimming took 4 bases from V and 4 from J; bases not matched to a gene: 3. CDR3 DNA: TGTGCCAGCAGTTCCCGACAGGGGGCCACCGGGGAGCTGTTTTTT. Its translation: CASSSRQGATGELFF.

V usage is TRBV5-8 and J usage is TRBJ1-2; D is unresolved. CDR1 is SGHTS and CDR2 is YDEGEE in the germline V gene. V was clipped by 4 bases and J by 8 bases, with 15 bases between them. The CDR3 consists of 13 residues. The CDR3 region is CASSERRMEGYTF. CDR3 DNA: TGTGCCAGCAGCGAGAGGCGTATGGAGGGCTACACCTTC.

This clone was recorded only once. The V call is TRBV30, the J call TRBJ1-1; a weak D match, TRBD1 (5 bases). Per germline, CDR1 GTSNPN and CDR2 SVGIG (reference sequence). V lost 3 bases and J lost 8, with 10 bases in between. The CDR3 runs 11 residues. As DNA, the CDR3 is TGTGCCTGGAGGAGGACAAGGGAAGCTTTCTTT. This sequence encodes CAWRRTREAFF.

V is TRBV7-2 and J is TRBJ1-5; TRBD1 matches at 10 bases. Trimming removed 5 bases from V and 5 bases from J; junction bases left unmatched: 6. The germline CDR1 and CDR2 sequences are SGHTA and FQGNSA. CDR3 size: 15 residues. In DNA form, the CDR3 reads TGTGCCAGCAGCCGGGGACAGGGGTCCCATCAGCCCCAGCATTTT. Translating gives CASSRGQGSHQPQHF.

The rearrangement links TRBV30 to TRBJ1-5; D perhaps matches TRBD1 (6 bases). Germline loops: CDR1 GTSNPN, CDR2 SVGIG (reference sequence). The CDR3 length is 13 residues. Deletions cut 2 bases from V and 4 bases from J, with 9 bases between. CDR3 protein: CAWSNRENQPQHF. CDR3 DNA: TGTGCCTGGAGTAACAGGGAGAATCAGCCCCAGCATTTT.

This chain links TRBV29-1 with TRBJ2-7; 8 bases map to TRBD1. Germline CDR1 SQVTM, CDR2 ANQGSEA. The ends lost 6 bases at V and 4 bases at J; junction bases unmatched: 8. The CDR3 spans 13 residues. DNA for the CDR3: TGCAGCGTAAGCAGGGGGCGCGGATACGAGCAGTACTTC. Translation: CSVSRGRGYEQYF.

This clone was detected a few times. The V call is TRBV4-1, the J call TRBJ2-2, with D tentatively TRBD1 (5 bases). Trimming stripped 4 bases from V and 1 base from J, with 16 bases between. The CDR3 is 17 amino acids. Germline lookup yields CDR1 MGHRA and CDR2 YSYEKL. CDR3 coding DNA: TGCGCCAGCAGCCTCCTGAAGACAGTTATGAACACCGGGGAGCTGTTTTTT. Residues: CASSLLKTVMNTGELFF.

This chain joins TRBV30 and TRBJ1-2; D is ambiguous. V lost 3 bases and J 4 bases, leaving 9 bases between the germline ends. Germline CDR1 GTSNPN, CDR2 SVGIG (reference sequence). This CDR3 is 12 amino acids long. CDR3 coding DNA: TGTGCCTGGAGGGAGAGCACCTATGGCTACACCTTC. Protein sequence: CAWRESTYGYTF.

The chain links TRBV2 to TRBJ2-3; 7 positions agree with TRBD1. This CDR3 spans 15 amino acids. Trimming at V came to 5 bases and at J to 5 bases, leaving 10 bases not matched to a gene. Germline V gives CDR1 SNHLY, CDR2 FYNNEI. The DNA of the CDR3 is TGTGCCAGCAGTTACCCAGGGGGTTTGAAAGATACGCAGTATTTT. Translation: CASSYPGGLKDTQYF.

The chain links TRBV19 to TRBJ1-2; 9 bases fit TRBD1. CDR3 size: 18 residues. V was clipped by 3 bases and J by 5 bases; unmatched bases: 16. Germline CDR1 reads LNHDA; CDR2 reads SQIVND (reference sequence). For the CDR3, the DNA is TGTGCCAGTAGTATTCAGGTGCCCGATGGGACAGGGTATTATGGCTACACCTTC. Translation gives CASSIQVPDGTGYYGYTF.

The chain has TRBV11-1 and TRBJ2-2; D gene unclear. Germline CDR1 and CDR2: SGHAT and FQDESV (reference sequence). CDR3 length: 13 residues. Trimming stripped 5 bases from V and 9 bases from J, with 13 bases between. The CDR3 region is CASSPSHARELFF. The CDR3 DNA sequence: TGTGCCAGCAGCCCCTCACATGCCCGGGAGCTGTTTTTT.